Listed below are T cell receptor beta chains from one sample, sequenced in a study of T cell repertoires in cytomegalovirus infection. TCRdb recomputed calls from the reads with MiXCR, one row per CDR3 protein. The sample holds under 600,000 distinct CDR3 sequences, approximately 16% seen once. Input material: CD8+ T cells from PBMCs. These TCRs come from a human donor in good health (CMV status not recorded). Some clones in this sample may be carry-over from other donors' samples. Each CDR3 is given with its conserved first and last residue. D genes are given only for firm matches. For some rows the clone size is stated as once, few or many, or as a class when expanded; others skip it.

CDR3 protein: CASRRGVRLPLHF
CDR3 DNA: TGTGCCAGTAGGCGGGGGGTGAGGCTACCCCTCCACTTT
clone size: many
D gene: -
J gene: TRBJ1-6
V gene: TRBV19

CDR3 protein: CDSSLAVLADSYDQYF
CDR3 DNA: TGTGACAGCAGCTTAGCGGTGCTAGCGGACTCCTACGATCAGTACTTC
clone size: once
D gene: TRBD2
J gene: TRBJ2-7
V gene: TRBV7-8

CDR3 protein: CASRTVDEAFF
CDR3 DNA: TGTGCCAGCAGGACAGTTGATGAAGCTTTCTTT
clone size: many
D gene: -
J gene: TRBJ1-1
V gene: TRBV27

CDR3 protein: CASSLGQHTNYGYTF
CDR3 DNA: TGCGCCAGCAGCTTGGGACAGCATACGAACTATGGCTACACCTTC
clone size: few
D gene: -
J gene: TRBJ1-2
V gene: TRBV5-1

CDR3 protein: CASSLGGGGGGRMYEQYF
CDR3 DNA: TGTGCCAGCAGCTTAGGGGGTGGTGGCGGCGGGAGGATGTACGAGCAGTACTTC
clone size: few
D gene: TRBD2
J gene: TRBJ2-7
V gene: TRBV7-6

CDR3 protein: CASSHHLAVNEQFF
CDR3 DNA: TGCGCCAGCAGCCACCATCTAGCGGTTAATGAGCAGTTCTTC
clone size: -
D gene: TRBD2
J gene: TRBJ2-1
V gene: TRBV4-1

CDR3 protein: CASSRGQPTGELFF
CDR3 DNA: TGTGCCAGCAGCCGCGGACAGCCTACCGGGGAGCTGTTTTTT
clone size: few
D gene: -
J gene: TRBJ2-2
V gene: TRBV27

CDR3 protein: CASSYWGGEETQYF
CDR3 DNA: TGTGCCAGCAGTTATTGGGGGGGGGAAGAGACCCAGTACTTC
clone size: many
D gene: TRBD2
J gene: TRBJ2-5
V gene: TRBV28

CDR3 protein: CSARRGRVYEQYF
CDR3 DNA: TGCAGTGCTAGACGCGGGAGGGTCTACGAGCAGTACTTC
clone size: few
D gene: TRBD2
J gene: TRBJ2-7
V gene: TRBV20-1

CDR3 protein: CASSPWGTGGNTGELFF
CDR3 DNA: TGTGCCAGCAGCCCGTGGGGGACAGGGGGCAACACCGGGGAGCTGTTTTTT
clone size: many
D gene: TRBD1
J gene: TRBJ2-2
V gene: TRBV11-2

CDR3 protein: CASTRTGATNEKLFF
CDR3 DNA: TGTGCCAGCACAAGGACAGGGGCAACTAATGAAAAACTGTTTTTT
clone size: many
D gene: TRBD1
J gene: TRBJ1-4
V gene: TRBV7-2

CDR3 protein: CASSFSGTPPYEQYF
CDR3 DNA: TGTGCCAGCAGTTTTTCTGGGACTCCCCCCTACGAGCAGTACTTC
clone size: -
D gene: -
J gene: TRBJ2-7
V gene: TRBV12-3/TRBV12-4

CDR3 protein: CASGLVVTLDRMVYGYTF
CDR3 DNA: TGTGCTAGTGGTTTGGTTGTGACCTTAGACAGGATGGTCTATGGCTACACCTTC
clone size: many
D gene: -
J gene: TRBJ1-2
V gene: TRBV12-5

CDR3 protein: CASSLEGYLLPNVQFF
CDR3 DNA: TGTGCCAGCAGCTTAGAAGGATATCTCCTGCCCAACGTGCAGTTCTTC
clone size: many
D gene: -
J gene: TRBJ2-1
V gene: TRBV7-8

CDR3 protein: CSAFGDRGIEKLFF
CDR3 DNA: TGCAGTGCTTTTGGGGACAGGGGTATTGAAAAACTGTTTTTT
clone size: few
D gene: TRBD1
J gene: TRBJ1-4
V gene: TRBV20-1

CDR3 protein: CSVERGSSTTNEKLFF
CDR3 DNA: TGCAGCGTTGAAAGGGGATCGAGCACAACTAATGAAAAACTGTTTTTT
clone size: -
D gene: -
J gene: TRBJ1-4
V gene: TRBV29-1

CDR3 protein: CAWSPGEEQFF
CDR3 DNA: TGTGCCTGGAGCCCCGGGGAGGAGCAGTTCTTC
clone size: -
D gene: -
J gene: TRBJ2-1
V gene: TRBV30

CDR3 protein: CASSLRVTKSGGYTF
CDR3 DNA: TGTGCCAGCAGTTTAAGGGTGACCAAGTCTGGAGGCTACACCTTC
clone size: -
D gene: -
J gene: TRBJ1-2
V gene: TRBV28

CDR3 protein: CASSLREGRLETQYF
CDR3 DNA: TGTGCCAGCAGCCTAAGGGAGGGGCGGTTAGAGACCCAGTACTTC
clone size: many
D gene: TRBD2
J gene: TRBJ2-5
V gene: TRBV28

CDR3 protein: CASRDSQVGGYTF
CDR3 DNA: TGTGCCAGCAGGGACAGCCAGGTGGGAGGCTACACCTTC
clone size: -
D gene: -
J gene: TRBJ1-2
V gene: TRBV6-4

CDR3 protein: CASSLRQFTDTQYF
CDR3 DNA: TGTGCCAGCAGCTTAAGGCAGTTCACAGATACGCAGTATTTT
clone size: many
D gene: -
J gene: TRBJ2-3
V gene: TRBV7-2

CDR3 protein: CASSLGTGPSHEQYF
CDR3 DNA: TGTGCTAGCAGCCTCGGGACAGGACCTTCCCACGAGCAGTACTTC
clone size: many
D gene: TRBD1
J gene: TRBJ2-7
V gene: TRBV7-7

CDR3 protein: CASSDRPNTEAFF
CDR3 DNA: TGTGCCAGCAGCGACCGCCCGAACACTGAAGCTTTCTTT
clone size: many
D gene: -
J gene: TRBJ1-1
V gene: TRBV28

CDR3 protein: CASSLGSAPSNEQYF
CDR3 DNA: TGTGCCAGCAGCTTGGGGTCGGCCCCGAGCAACGAGCAGTACTTC
clone size: many
D gene: -
J gene: TRBJ2-7
V gene: TRBV11-1

CDR3 protein: CASRRDREKVVWTEAFF
CDR3 DNA: TGTGCCAGCAGAAGGGACAGGGAGAAAGTGGTTTGGACTGAAGCTTTCTTT
clone size: few
D gene: TRBD1
J gene: TRBJ1-1
V gene: TRBV6-1

CDR3 protein: CATSPGRQSGEQYF
CDR3 DNA: TGTGCCACCAGCCCAGGGCGGCAGTCCGGAGAGCAGTACTTC
clone size: -
D gene: -
J gene: TRBJ2-7
V gene: TRBV15

CDR3 protein: CASSPFLAGGNDNEQFF
CDR3 DNA: TGTGCCAGCAGCCCCTTCCTAGCGGGAGGAAACGACAATGAGCAGTTCTTC
clone size: -
D gene: TRBD2
J gene: TRBJ2-1
V gene: TRBV9

CDR3 protein: CASTGRTGANYGYTF
CDR3 DNA: TGTGCCAGCACTGGACGGACAGGCGCCAACTATGGCTACACCTTC
clone size: -
D gene: TRBD1
J gene: TRBJ1-2
V gene: TRBV6-1

CDR3 protein: CASSLGTSGTYEQYF
CDR3 DNA: TGTGCCAGCAGCTTAGGGACTAGCGGGACATACGAGCAGTACTTC
clone size: many
D gene: TRBD2
J gene: TRBJ2-7
V gene: TRBV5-4

CDR3 protein: CASSFPGRARNEQFF
CDR3 DNA: TGTGCCAGCAGTTTCCCCGGGAGGGCCCGCAATGAGCAGTTCTTC
clone size: few
D gene: TRBD2
J gene: TRBJ2-1
V gene: TRBV27

CDR3 protein: CAVWKGGYEQYF
CDR3 DNA: TGTGCCGTCTGGAAGGGGGGCTACGAGCAGTACTTC
clone size: many
D gene: -
J gene: TRBJ2-7
V gene: TRBV27

CDR3 protein: CASSLIFVQYF
CDR3 DNA: TGTGCCAGCAGTTTAATATTTGTGCAGTATTTT
clone size: many
D gene: -
J gene: TRBJ2-3
V gene: TRBV28

CDR3 protein: CASQQGASYNEQFF
CDR3 DNA: TGTGCCAGCCAACAGGGAGCCTCCTACAATGAGCAGTTCTTC
clone size: -
D gene: -
J gene: TRBJ2-1
V gene: TRBV6-5

CDR3 protein: CSAPEPAGGLYEQYF
CDR3 DNA: TGCAGTGCGCCGGAGCCAGCGGGGGGGCTCTACGAGCAGTACTTC
clone size: few
D gene: TRBD2
J gene: TRBJ2-7
V gene: TRBV20-1

CDR3 protein: CASSDGPPGETQYF
CDR3 DNA: TGCGCCAGCAGTGATGGTCCACCAGGGGAGACCCAGTACTTC
clone size: -
D gene: -
J gene: TRBJ2-5
V gene: TRBV10-1

CDR3 protein: CASWGEVGAFF
CDR3 DNA: TGTGCCAGCTGGGGGGAAGTCGGAGCTTTCTTT
clone size: few
D gene: -
J gene: TRBJ1-1
V gene: TRBV18

CDR3 protein: CAISDKENRTYEQYF
CDR3 DNA: TGTGCCATCAGTGATAAGGAAAACAGAACCTACGAGCAGTACTTC
clone size: -
D gene: -
J gene: TRBJ2-7
V gene: TRBV10-3

CDR3 protein: CASSLTHEAVNTEAFF
CDR3 DNA: TGTGCCAGCAGCCTAACTCACGAGGCCGTCAACACTGAAGCTTTCTTT
clone size: few
D gene: -
J gene: TRBJ1-1
V gene: TRBV9

CDR3 protein: CASSRYENEQFF
CDR3 DNA: TGTGCCAGCAGCCGGTACGAGAATGAGCAGTTCTTC
clone size: -
D gene: -
J gene: TRBJ2-1
V gene: TRBV5-6

CDR3 protein: CASSLKETSGSPLHF
CDR3 DNA: TGCGCCAGCAGCTTGAAGGAAACTAGCGGTTCACCCCTCCACTTT
clone size: -
D gene: -
J gene: TRBJ1-6
V gene: TRBV5-1

CDR3 protein: CASSPGHGAVDYEQYF
CDR3 DNA: TGTGCCAGCAGCCCGGGACACGGGGCTGTCGACTACGAGCAGTACTTC
clone size: many
D gene: -
J gene: TRBJ2-7
V gene: TRBV7-9

CDR3 protein: CASSSQGTVSEQYF
CDR3 DNA: TGTGCCAGTAGTAGCCAGGGCACGGTCTCCGAGCAGTACTTC
clone size: -
D gene: -
J gene: TRBJ2-7
V gene: TRBV19

CDR3 protein: CASSSRGGNTGELFF
CDR3 DNA: TGTGCCAGCAGCTCGAGGGGAGGGAACACCGGGGAGCTGTTTTTT
clone size: -
D gene: -
J gene: TRBJ2-2
V gene: TRBV7-3

CDR3 protein: CSVVDLAGNTDTQYF
CDR3 DNA: TGCAGCGTTGTAGACCTAGCGGGGAACACAGATACGCAGTATTTT
clone size: -
D gene: TRBD2
J gene: TRBJ2-3
V gene: TRBV29-1

CDR3 protein: CASSTRDGWGETQYF
CDR3 DNA: TGTGCCAGTAGTACCCGGGACGGTTGGGGAGAGACCCAGTACTTC
clone size: few
D gene: -
J gene: TRBJ2-5
V gene: TRBV19

CDR3 protein: CASSISANTEAFF
CDR3 DNA: TGTGCCAGTAGTATCTCGGCGAACACTGAAGCTTTCTTT
clone size: -
D gene: -
J gene: TRBJ1-1
V gene: TRBV19

CDR3 protein: CASSEDGREAETQYF
CDR3 DNA: TGTGCCAGCAGTGAAGACGGCAGGGAGGCTGAGACCCAGTACTTC
clone size: many
D gene: -
J gene: TRBJ2-5
V gene: TRBV6-1

CDR3 protein: CASSRPLAGGPQETQYF
CDR3 DNA: TGTGCCAGCAGCCGACCCCTAGCGGGAGGGCCCCAAGAGACCCAGTACTTC
clone size: many
D gene: TRBD2
J gene: TRBJ2-5
V gene: TRBV7-8